A single sample gave rise to the 12 T cell receptor beta chains below, sequenced in a study of OX40 agonist ivuxolimab in advanced cancers. Only in-frame clones appear in the TCRdb table, and some are missing; sequencing was by immunoSEQ multiplex PCR. The top ten hold 6.5% to 8% of the sample, which has about 38,000 clones, roughly 80% seen once. The material was CD4+ or CD8+ T cells sorted from blood, obtained in a trial of the OX40 agonist ivuxolimab. The receptors here all came from an adult with an advanced solid tumor such as melanoma, head and neck, liver or kidney cancer.

The V call is TRBV11-2, the J call TRBJ1-1; tentatively, D is TRBD1 (5 bases). The CDR3 totals 18 residues. V was trimmed by 1 base and J by 0 bases, leaving 18 bases between them. The germline CDR1 and CDR2 sequences are SGHAT and FQNNGV. DNA for the CDR3: TGTGCCAGCAGCTTAGCGACAGCCACCCGGGGTTTGAACACTGAAGCTTTCTTT. Its translation: CASSLATATRGLNTEAFF.

The chain joins TRBV6-5 to TRBJ2-2; D possibly matches TRBD1 or TRBD2 (5 bases each). Germline CDR1 is MNHEY and CDR2 is SVGAGI. CDR3 length: 16 residues. Trimming left V 0 bases short and J 7 bases short, with 15 bases between. Written as DNA, the CDR3 is TGTGCCAGCAGTTACTCAGGGGAGATCACTGGCGGGGAGCTGTTTTTT. Translating it yields CASSYSGEITGGELFF.

J is TRBJ1-1 and V is TRBV10-1; unclear D gene. The V gene lost 4 bases and the J gene lost 1 base, with 7 bases spanning the gap. Germline CDR1 is WNHNN and CDR2 is SYGVQD (reference sequence). This CDR3 spans 13 amino acids. The CDR3 protein is CASSGNRNTEAFF. CDR3 coding DNA: TGCGCCAGCAGTGGGAACAGGAACACTGAAGCTTTCTTT.

This chain joins TRBV19 and TRBJ2-5; 15 bases are shared with TRBD2. CDR1 is LNHDA and CDR2 is SQIVND in the germline V gene (reference sequence). Trimming removed 6 bases from V and 1 base from J; junction bases left unmatched: 3. The CDR3 contains 16 residues. CDR3 in DNA: TGTGCCAGTAGAGGACTAGCGGGAGGGCCCCAAGAGACCCAGTACTTC. This translates into CASRGLAGGPQETQYF.

This clone was observed once. The chain employs TRBV5-4 and TRBJ1-1, with 9 bases identical to TRBD1. Germline-derived CDR1 and CDR2 are SGHNT and YYREEE (reference sequence). The CDR3 has 16 amino acids. J lost 3 bases, V lost 0 bases, and 6 bases had no gene match. The CDR3: CASSLDLGQGYTEAFF. The CDR3 DNA is TGTGCCAGCAGCTTGGATTTGGGACAGGGCTACACTGAAGCTTTCTTT.

The V gene is TRBV5-8, the J gene TRBJ1-2, with D perhaps TRBD1 (5 bases). The germline gives CDR1 SGHTS, CDR2 YDEGEE. The CDR3 extends over 17 amino acids. The germline V and J ends were trimmed by 0 bases and 5 bases, with 20 bases remaining between them. This CDR3 is CASSLDVAGLIVYGYTF. The DNA of the CDR3 is TGTGCCAGCAGCTTGGACGTTGCAGGGCTGATCGTTTATGGCTACACCTTC.

The chain recombines TRBV14 with TRBJ2-7, with 10 bases that match TRBD1. Germline V gene data show CDR1 as SGHDN and CDR2 as FVKESK. The V segment lost 8 bases and the J segment 7 bases; nucleotides outside the gene matches: 11. The CDR3 spans 14 residues. In DNA, the CDR3 is TGTGCCAGCCCCCGGGACAGGGGAGCTAGGGAGCAGTACTTC. This codes for CASPRDRGAREQYF.

CDR3 nucleotides: TGTGCCAGCAGCTCAAACAGGGGGCGGACTGAAGCTTTCTTT. As protein: CASSSNRGRTEAFF. J is TRBJ1-1 and V is TRBV11-2, with 9 bases fitting TRBD1. Germline CDR1 is SGHAT and CDR2 is FQNNGV. Germline trimming cut 4 bases from V and 5 bases from J; bases unmatched to any gene: 5. The CDR3 totals 14 residues.

This clone was counted once. The V and J genes are TRBV5-6 and TRBJ1-3; a weak D match, TRBD1 (6 bases). V lost 2 bases to trimming and J lost 8 bases, with 17 bases between them. Germline CDR1 is SGHDT and CDR2 is YYEEEE. The CDR3 is 15 residues long. The CDR3 reads CASSLTVTGRDTIYF. As DNA, the CDR3 is TGTGCCAGCAGCTTAACCGTCACAGGGCGCGACACCATATATTTT.

This clone has only one observation. The genes are TRBV5-1 and TRBJ2-5; D gene unclear. The V gene lost 6 bases and the J gene lost 1 base, with 13 bases spanning the gap. The germline CDR1 and CDR2 sequences are SGHRS and YFSETQ. The CDR3 sequence is 14 residues long. CDR3 nucleotides: TGCGCCAGCACCCCCGATGGGGTCCAAGAGACCCAGTACTTC. It translates to CASTPDGVQETQYF.

The rearrangement links TRBV5-5 to TRBJ2-1; D gene unclear. This CDR3 has 12 amino acids. Deletions cut 3 bases from V and 7 bases from J, with 8 bases between. Germline CDR1 and CDR2: SGHKS and YYEKEE (reference sequence). This chain's CDR3 is CASSWTLNEQFF. The CDR3 nucleotides are TGTGCCAGCAGCTGGACCCTAAATGAGCAGTTCTTC.

The genes are TRBV7-9 and TRBJ2-1, with 9 positions matching TRBD2. CDR1 and CDR2 from the germline V gene are SEHNR and FQNEAQ (reference sequence). CDR3 size: 19 residues. Trimming took 3 bases from V and 3 from J; bases not matched to a gene: 15. In DNA form, the CDR3 reads TGTGCCAGCAGCTTGACCCTTGGGCGGGAGGGCCAAAACTACAATGAGCAGTTCTTC. Amino acid sequence: CASSLTLGREGQNYNEQFF.